The T cell receptor (beta chain) described here comes from a study of blood T cell repertoires in COVID-19. Study as a whole: Acute and convalescent COVID-19 samples came from the United States, Italy and Spain. From T cells, B-cell-depleted T cells, or PBMCs came the material, which was cDNA or gDNA.

In the original analysis: Amplification with reference gene primers provided the estimates of nucleated cell counts. Using immunoSEQ multiplex PCR, the repertoire was profiled, and TCRdb retains in-frame clones only, with some absent. That table supplies the V and J calls and clone size; D and trimming were determined from the DNA. The sample shows roughly 84,000 clones, roughly 80% of them seen only once. After removal of 9 bases from V and 9 bases from J, the junction contained 7 bases not matched to a gene. Germline-derived CDR1 and CDR2 are ENHRY and SYGVKD. This CDR3 has 12 residues. The source is a woman aged 40 to 50 with active or convalescent COVID-19. The rearrangement links TRBV10-3 to TRBJ2-1; 8 nucleotides align to TRBD2. The sample was peripheral blood. The CDR3 DNA reads TGTGCCATTGGGGAGCGGGAGCTTGAGCAGTTCTTC. Its translation: CAIGERELEQFF.